This record concerns one T cell receptor beta chain sequence. This CDR3 region has 16 residues. V shed 6 bases and J 7 bases; nucleotides not matched to a gene: 12. This sample was included in a study of response to subunit inactivated influenza vaccine. TCRdb independently ran MiXCR on the RT-PCR reads; one entry per CDR3 protein. The sample has 600,000 to 850,000 distinct CDR3 sequences; 12% to 15% are singletons. The chain couples TRBV12-3 or TRBV12-4 to TRBJ1-6; 7 bases are a match to TRBD1. The sequenced sample was PBMCs from blood, obtained approximately 15 days before vaccination. This sequence was found in a man aged 50 to 59 who received an inactivated influenza vaccine. In DNA, the CDR3 is TGTGCCAGCAGCTTGAAAGGGCCGACAGGGAATTCACCCCTCCACTTT. Its translation: CASSLKGPTGNSPLHF.